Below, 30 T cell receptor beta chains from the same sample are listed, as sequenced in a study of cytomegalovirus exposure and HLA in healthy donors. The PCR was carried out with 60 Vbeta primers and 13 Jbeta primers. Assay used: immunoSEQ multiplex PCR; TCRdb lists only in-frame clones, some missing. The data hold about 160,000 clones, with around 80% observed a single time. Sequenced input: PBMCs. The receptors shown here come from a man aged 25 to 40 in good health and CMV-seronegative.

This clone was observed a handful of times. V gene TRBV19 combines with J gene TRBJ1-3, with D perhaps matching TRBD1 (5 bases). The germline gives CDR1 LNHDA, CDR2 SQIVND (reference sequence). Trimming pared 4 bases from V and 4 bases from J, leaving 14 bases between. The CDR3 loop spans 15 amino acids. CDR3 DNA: TGTGCCAGTAGTACCACCACAGGTTCCGGAAACACCATATATTTT. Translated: CASSTTTGSGNTIYF.

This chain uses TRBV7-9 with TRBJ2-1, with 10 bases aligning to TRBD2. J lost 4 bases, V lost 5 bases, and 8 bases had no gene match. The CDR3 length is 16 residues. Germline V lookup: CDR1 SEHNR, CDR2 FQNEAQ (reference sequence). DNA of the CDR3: TGTGCCAGCAGCGCCCGGCCGACTAGCGGGTACAATGAGCAGTTCTTC. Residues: CASSARPTSGYNEQFF.

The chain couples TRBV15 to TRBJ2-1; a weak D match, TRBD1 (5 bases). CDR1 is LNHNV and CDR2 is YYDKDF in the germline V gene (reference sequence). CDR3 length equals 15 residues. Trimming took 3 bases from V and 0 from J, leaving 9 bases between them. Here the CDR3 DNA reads TGTGCCACCAGCAGGGACACAATCTCCTACAATGAGCAGTTCTTC. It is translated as CATSRDTISYNEQFF.

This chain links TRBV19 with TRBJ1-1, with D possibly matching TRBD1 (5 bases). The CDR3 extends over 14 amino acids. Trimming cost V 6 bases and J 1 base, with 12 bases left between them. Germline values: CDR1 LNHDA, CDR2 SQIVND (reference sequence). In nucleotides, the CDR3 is TGTGCCAGTAGACAGGCGAGTCCGAACACTGAAGCTTTCTTT. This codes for CASRQASPNTEAFF.

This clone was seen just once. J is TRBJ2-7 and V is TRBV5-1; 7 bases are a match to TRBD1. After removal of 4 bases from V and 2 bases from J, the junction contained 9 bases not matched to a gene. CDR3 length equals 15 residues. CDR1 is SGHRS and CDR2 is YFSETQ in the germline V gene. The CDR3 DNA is TGCGCCAGCAGCGCATCTTTACAGGGGACCTACGAGCAGTACTTC. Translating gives CASSASLQGTYEQYF.

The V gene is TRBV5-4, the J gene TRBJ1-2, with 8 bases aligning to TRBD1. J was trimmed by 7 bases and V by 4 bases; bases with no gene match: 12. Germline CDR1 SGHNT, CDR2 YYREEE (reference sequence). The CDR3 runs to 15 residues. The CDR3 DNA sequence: TGTGCCAGCAGCATATTTACAGGGGGTTCTATTGGCTACACCTTC. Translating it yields CASSIFTGGSIGYTF.

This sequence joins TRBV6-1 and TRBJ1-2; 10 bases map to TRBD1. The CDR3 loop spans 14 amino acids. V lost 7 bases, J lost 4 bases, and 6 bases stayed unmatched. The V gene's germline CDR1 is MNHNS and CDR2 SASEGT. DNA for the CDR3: TGTGCCAGCAACCTCGGACAGGGGGTCTATGGCTACACCTTC. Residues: CASNLGQGVYGYTF.

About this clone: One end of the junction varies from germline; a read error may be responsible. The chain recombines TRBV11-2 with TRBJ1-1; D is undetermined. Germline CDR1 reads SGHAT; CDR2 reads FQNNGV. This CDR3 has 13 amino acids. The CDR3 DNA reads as TGTGCCAGCAGTTCCACAGTGAACATTGAAGCTTTCTTT. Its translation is CASSSTVNIEAFF. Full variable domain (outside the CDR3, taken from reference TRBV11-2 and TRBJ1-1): EAGVAQSPRYKIIEKRQSVAFWCNPISGHATLYWYQQILGQGPKLLIQFQNNGVVDDSQLPKDRFSAERLKGVDSTLKIQPAKLEDSAVYLCASSSTVNIEAFFGQGTRLTVV.

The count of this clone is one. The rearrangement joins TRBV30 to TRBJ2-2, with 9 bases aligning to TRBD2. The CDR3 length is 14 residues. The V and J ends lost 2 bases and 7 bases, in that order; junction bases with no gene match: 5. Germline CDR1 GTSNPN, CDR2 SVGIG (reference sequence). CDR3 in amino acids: CAWSSERGVGELFF. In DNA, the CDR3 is TGTGCCTGGAGTTCTGAGCGGGGGGTCGGGGAGCTGTTTTTT. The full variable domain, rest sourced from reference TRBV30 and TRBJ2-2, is SQTIHQWPATLVQPVGSPLSLECTVEGTSNPNLYWYRQAAGRGLQLLFYSVGIGQISSEVPQNLSASRPQDRQFILSSKKLLLSDSGFYLCAWSSERGVGELFFGEGSRLTVL.

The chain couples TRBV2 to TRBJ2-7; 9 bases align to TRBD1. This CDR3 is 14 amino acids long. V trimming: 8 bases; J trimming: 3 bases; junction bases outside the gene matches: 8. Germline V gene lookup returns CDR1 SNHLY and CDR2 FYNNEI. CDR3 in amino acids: CASCRDRADYEQYF. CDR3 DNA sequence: TGTGCCAGCTGCCGGGACAGGGCTGACTACGAGCAGTACTTC. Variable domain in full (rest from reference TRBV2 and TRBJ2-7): EPEVTQTPSHQVTQMGQEVILRCVPISNHLYFYWYRQILGQKVEFLVSFYNNEISEKSEIFDDQFSVERPDGSNFTLKIRSTKLEDSAMYFCASCRDRADYEQYFGPGTRLTVT.

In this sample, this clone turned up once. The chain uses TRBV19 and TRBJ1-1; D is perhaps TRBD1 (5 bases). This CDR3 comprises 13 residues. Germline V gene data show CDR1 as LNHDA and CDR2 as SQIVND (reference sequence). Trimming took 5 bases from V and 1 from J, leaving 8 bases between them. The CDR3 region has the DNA TGTGCCAGTAGTCCTACAGGGAACACTGAAGCTTTCTTT. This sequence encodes CASSPTGNTEAFF.

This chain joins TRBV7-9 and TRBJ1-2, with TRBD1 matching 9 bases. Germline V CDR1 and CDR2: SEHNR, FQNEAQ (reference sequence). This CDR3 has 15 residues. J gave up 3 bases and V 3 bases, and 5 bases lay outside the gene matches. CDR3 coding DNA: TGTGCCAGCAGCTTGTACAGGGGGCAAGACTATGGCTACACCTTC. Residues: CASSLYRGQDYGYTF.

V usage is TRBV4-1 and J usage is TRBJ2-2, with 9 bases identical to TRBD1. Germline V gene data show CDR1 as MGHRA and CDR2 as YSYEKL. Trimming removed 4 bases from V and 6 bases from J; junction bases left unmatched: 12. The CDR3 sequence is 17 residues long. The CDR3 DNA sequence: TGCGCCAGCAGCCGATTTGGACAGGGGATCGTGCCCGGGGAGCTGTTTTTT. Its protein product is CASSRFGQGIVPGELFF.

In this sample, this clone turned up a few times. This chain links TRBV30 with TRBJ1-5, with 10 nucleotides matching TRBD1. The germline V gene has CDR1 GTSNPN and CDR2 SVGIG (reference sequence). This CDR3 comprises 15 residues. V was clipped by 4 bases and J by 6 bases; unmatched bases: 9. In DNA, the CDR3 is TGTGCCTGGAACCGGGGACAGGGGATCCGTCAGCCCCAGCATTTT. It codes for CAWNRGQGIRQPQHF. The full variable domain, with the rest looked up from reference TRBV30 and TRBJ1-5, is SQTIHQWPATLVQPVGSPLSLECTVEGTSNPNLYWYRQAAGRGLQLLFYSVGIGQISSEVPQNLSASRPQDRQFILSSKKLLLSDSGFYLCAWNRGQGIRQPQHFGDGTRLSIL.

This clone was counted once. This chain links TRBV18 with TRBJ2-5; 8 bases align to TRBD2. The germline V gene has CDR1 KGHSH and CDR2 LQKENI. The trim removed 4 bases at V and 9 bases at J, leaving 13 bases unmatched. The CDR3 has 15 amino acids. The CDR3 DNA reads TGTGCCAGCTCACATGAACAGGTCCCCGGGGGGGCCCAGTACTTC. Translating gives CASSHEQVPGGAQYF.

CDR3 nucleotide sequence: TGTGCCAGCAGTTCCCGGACTAGCGGGCCCTACGAGCAGTACTTC. Encoded protein: CASSSRTSGPYEQYF. The chain recombines TRBV27 with TRBJ2-7, with 11 bases aligning to TRBD2. V dropped 4 bases and J dropped 2; count of bases not matched to a gene: 4. This CDR3 has 15 amino acids. Germline V lookup: CDR1 MNHEY, CDR2 SMNVEV (reference sequence).

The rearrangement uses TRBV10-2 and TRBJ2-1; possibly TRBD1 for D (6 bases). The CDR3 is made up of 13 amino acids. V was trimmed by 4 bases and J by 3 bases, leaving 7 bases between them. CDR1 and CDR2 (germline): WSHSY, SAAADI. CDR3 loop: CASSGDNYNEQFF. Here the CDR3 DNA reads TGCGCCAGCAGTGGGGACAACTACAATGAGCAGTTCTTC.

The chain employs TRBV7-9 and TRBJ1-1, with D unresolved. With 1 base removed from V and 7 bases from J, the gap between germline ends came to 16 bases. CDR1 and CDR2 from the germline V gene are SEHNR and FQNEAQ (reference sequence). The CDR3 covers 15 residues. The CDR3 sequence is CASSLERLRGGEAFF. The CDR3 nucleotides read TGTGCCAGCAGCTTAGAACGTTTGAGAGGCGGTGAAGCTTTCTTT. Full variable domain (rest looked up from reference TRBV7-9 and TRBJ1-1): DTGVSQNPRHKITKRGQNVTFRCDPISEHNRLYWYRQTLGQGPEFLTYFQNEAQLEKSRLLSDRFSAERPKGSFSTLEIQRTEQGDSAMYLCASSLERLRGGEAFFGQGTRLTVV.

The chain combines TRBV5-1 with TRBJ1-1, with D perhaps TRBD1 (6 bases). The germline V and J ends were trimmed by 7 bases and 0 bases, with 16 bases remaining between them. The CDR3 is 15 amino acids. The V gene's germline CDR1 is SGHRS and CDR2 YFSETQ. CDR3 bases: TGCGCCAGCTCCCGGACAGATATTATGAACACTGAAGCTTTCTTT. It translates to CASSRTDIMNTEAFF. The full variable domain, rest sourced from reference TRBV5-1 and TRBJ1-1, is KAGVTQTPRYLIKTRGQQVTLSCSPISGHRSVSWYQQTPGQGLQFLFEYFSETQRNKGNFPGRFSGRQFSNSRSEMNVSTLELGDSALYLCASSRTDIMNTEAFFGQGTRLTVV.

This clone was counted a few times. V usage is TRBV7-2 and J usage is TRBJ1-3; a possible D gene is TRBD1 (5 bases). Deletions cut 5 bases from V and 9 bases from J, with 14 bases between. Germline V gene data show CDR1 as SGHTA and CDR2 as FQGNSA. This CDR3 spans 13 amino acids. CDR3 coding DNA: TGTGCCAGCAGCCCCCGGGGGGGGGTCACCATATATTTT. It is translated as CASSPRGGVTIYF. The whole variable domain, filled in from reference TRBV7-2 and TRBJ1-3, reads GAGVSQSPSNKVTEKGKDVELRCDPISGHTALYWYRQSLGQGLEFLIYFQGNSAPDKSGLPSDRFSAERTGGSVSTLTIQRTQQEDSAVYLCASSPRGGVTIYFGEGSWLTVV.

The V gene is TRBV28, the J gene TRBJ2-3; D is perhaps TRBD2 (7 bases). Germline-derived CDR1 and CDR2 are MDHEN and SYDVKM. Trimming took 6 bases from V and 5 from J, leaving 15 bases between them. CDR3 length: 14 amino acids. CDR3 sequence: CASSPRGGKDTQYF. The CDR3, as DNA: TGTGCCAGCAGCCCTAGGGGGGGGAAAGATACGCAGTATTTT.

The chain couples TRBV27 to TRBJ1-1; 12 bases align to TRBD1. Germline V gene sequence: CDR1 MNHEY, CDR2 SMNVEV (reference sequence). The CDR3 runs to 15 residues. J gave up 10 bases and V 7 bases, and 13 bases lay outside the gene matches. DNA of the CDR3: TGTGCCAGCAATCCCCGGAGGGGACAGGGGGCTCGAGCTTTCTTT. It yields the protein CASNPRRGQGARAFF.

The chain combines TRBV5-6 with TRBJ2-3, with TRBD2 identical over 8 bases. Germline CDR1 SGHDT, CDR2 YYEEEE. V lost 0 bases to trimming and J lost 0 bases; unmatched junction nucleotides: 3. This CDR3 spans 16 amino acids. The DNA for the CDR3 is TGTGCCAGCAGCTTGGTTGGGACTAGAAGCACAGATACGCAGTATTTT. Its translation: CASSLVGTRSTDTQYF.

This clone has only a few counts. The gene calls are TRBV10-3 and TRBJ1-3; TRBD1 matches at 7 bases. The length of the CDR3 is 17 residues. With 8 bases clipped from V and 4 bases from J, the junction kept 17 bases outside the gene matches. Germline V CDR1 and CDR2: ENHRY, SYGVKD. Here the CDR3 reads CAISHPNTGAEGNTIYF. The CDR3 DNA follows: TGTGCCATCTCTCACCCCAACACAGGGGCCGAAGGAAACACCATATATTTT.

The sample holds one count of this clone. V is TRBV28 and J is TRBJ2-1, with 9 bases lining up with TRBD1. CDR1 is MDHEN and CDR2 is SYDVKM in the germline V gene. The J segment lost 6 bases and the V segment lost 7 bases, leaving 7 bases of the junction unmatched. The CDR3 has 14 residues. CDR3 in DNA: TGTGCCAGCATTCCCCGGGACAGGGTCAATGAGCAGTTCTTC. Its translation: CASIPRDRVNEQFF.

CDR3 protein: CSVRTSGSYEQYF. For the CDR3, the DNA is TGCAGCGTCCGGACTAGCGGCTCCTACGAGCAGTACTTC. The chain combines TRBV29-1 with TRBJ2-5; 10 bases align to TRBD2. The J call is in doubt because the DNA end fits TRBJ2-7 better. The CDR3 extends over 13 amino acids. Germline V lookup: CDR1 SQVTM, CDR2 ANQGSEA.

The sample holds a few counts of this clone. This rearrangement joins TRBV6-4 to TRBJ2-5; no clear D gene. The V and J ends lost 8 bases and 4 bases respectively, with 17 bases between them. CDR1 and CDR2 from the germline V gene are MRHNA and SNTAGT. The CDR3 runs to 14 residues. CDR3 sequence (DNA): TGTGCCAGCGAGGCCGAGAGTTGGGTAGAGACCCAGTACTTC. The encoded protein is CASEAESWVETQYF.

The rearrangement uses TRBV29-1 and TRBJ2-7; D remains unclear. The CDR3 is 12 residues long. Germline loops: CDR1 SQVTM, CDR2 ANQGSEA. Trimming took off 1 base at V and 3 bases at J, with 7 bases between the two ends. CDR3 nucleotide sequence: TGCAGCGTTGAAGGCTATGACTACGAGCAGTACTTC. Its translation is CSVEGYDYEQYF.

The CDR3 reads CASSLGQSRSQETQYF. The CDR3 nucleotides read TGCGCCAGCAGCCTAGGACAGAGCAGATCCCAAGAGACCCAGTACTTC. The V and J genes are TRBV5-1 and TRBJ2-5; tentative D call: TRBD1 (6 bases). Germline lookup yields CDR1 SGHRS and CDR2 YFSETQ. The CDR3 loop spans 16 amino acids. Trimming left V 4 bases short and J 1 base short, with 17 bases between. The complete variable domain, with remaining parts taken from reference TRBV5-1 and TRBJ2-5, reads KAGVTQTPRYLIKTRGQQVTLSCSPISGHRSVSWYQQTPGQGLQFLFEYFSETQRNKGNFPGRFSGRQFSNSRSEMNVSTLELGDSALYLCASSLGQSRSQETQYFGPGTRLLVL.

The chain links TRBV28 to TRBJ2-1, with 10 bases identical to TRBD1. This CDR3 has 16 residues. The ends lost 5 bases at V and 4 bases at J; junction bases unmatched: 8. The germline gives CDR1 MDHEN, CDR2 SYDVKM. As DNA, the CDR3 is TGTGCCAGCAGTCCTGAGGGACAGGGGAAATACAATGAGCAGTTCTTC. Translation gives CASSPEGQGKYNEQFF.